This entry lists 3 T cell receptor beta chains sequenced from one sample in a study of CD8+ T cells in alopecia areata (dated 2018 in TCRdb). Libraries came from the immunoSEQ multiplex PCR assay. RNA was extracted from all samples and reverse transcribed into cDNA, which served as template for TCR sequencing. TCRdb carries this immuneACCESS record with in-frame sequences only. Its versions omit some clonotypes, under half of them owing to an unresolved V gene in the studies checked, with the rest unexplained. This sample is represented by 150,000 to 200,000 clones; approximately 70% of them were singletons. Over 9.5% of the sample lies in the top ten. In light of the paper, this sample's time point label describes: baseline before oral tofacitinib. Sequenced here: CD8+ T cells sorted from blood, sampled at week 0. The receptor set was obtained from a human donor with alopecia areata.

This rearrangement joins TRBV29-1 to TRBJ1-2; D is undetermined. V lost 4 bases and J 0 bases, leaving 15 bases between the germline ends. Germline V gives CDR1 SQVTM, CDR2 ANQGSEA. This CDR3 is built from 15 residues. As DNA, the CDR3 is TGCAGCGTTGGGAGGAAGCGTACTACTAACTATGGCTACACCTTC. Translating it yields CSVGRKRTTNYGYTF. Variable domain in full (rest from reference TRBV29-1 and TRBJ1-2): SAVISQKPSRDICQRGTSLTIQCQVDSQVTMMFWYRQQPGQSLTLIATANQGSEATYESGFVIDKFPISRPNLTFSTLTVSNMSPEDSSIYLCSVGRKRTTNYGYTFGSGTRLTVV.

On this clone itself: At one end, the junction sequence differs from germline, possibly due to a read error. The chain employs TRBV5-6 and TRBJ2-4; no clear D. CDR3 length equals 11 residues. In germline, CDR1 is SGHDT, CDR2 YYEEEE. CDR3 DNA: TGTGCCAGCAGCTTGGGGTTGGTCAGGCACTTC. This translates into CASSLGLVRHF. Together with reference TRBV5-6 and TRBJ2-4, the CDR3 gives the full variable domain: DAGVTQSPTHLIKTRGQQVTLRCSPKSGHDTVSWYQQALGQGPQFIFQYYEEEERQRGNFPDRFSGHQFPNYSSELNVNALLLGDSALYLCASSLGLVRHFGAGTRLSVL.

This clone was seen a handful of times. The genes are TRBV7-9 and TRBJ2-3; a possible D gene is TRBD2 (5 bases). Per germline, CDR1 SEHNR and CDR2 FQNEAQ (reference sequence). V dropped 2 bases and J dropped 0 bases, with 12 bases sitting between them. There are 16 residues in the CDR3. The chain's CDR3 is CASSLRLGGSTDTQYF. In DNA form, the CDR3 reads TGTGCCAGCAGCTTAAGGCTCGGAGGTAGCACAGATACGCAGTATTTT.